The source of this T cell receptor (beta chain) is a study of CD8 T cells in ankylosing spondylitis. Study-wide findings and caveats: Blood from ankylosing spondylitis patients appeared to carry a characteristic roughly 8-variant TCR beta motif.

This clonotype appeared a few times. The antigen remains undetermined. TCRdb recomputed calls from the 5' RACE reads with MiXCR, one row per CDR3 protein. Among roughly 370,000 distinct CDR3 sequences listed, around 20% were seen once. The CDR3 has 16 residues. From germline, CDR1 is LGHNA and CDR2 YSLEER. J gave up 3 bases and V 3 bases, and 4 bases lay outside the gene matches. This sequence was found in a male donor with ankylosing spondylitis. The chain recombines TRBV4-3 with TRBJ1-4, with 10 nucleotides matching TRBD1. The sample taken for sequencing was blood, either unsorted or a sorted T cell fraction (not recorded which). The DNA of the CDR3 is TGCGCCAGCAGCCAGCCCGGGACAGGGGCTAATGAAAAACTGTTTTTT. It specifies CASSQPGTGANEKLFF.